Below are 27 T cell receptor beta chains sequenced from a single sample in a study of control samples from healthy donors and cancer patients. Some clones are missing from TCRdb's copy, which holds only in-frame ones; the method was immunoSEQ multiplex PCR. The sample holds around 93,000 clones, almost 90% seen once. The specimen was blood. Receptors originate from a man aged 25-45 years in good health.

The chain uses TRBV14 and TRBJ2-7, with 10 bases matching TRBD2. CDR1 is SGHDN, CDR2 FVKESK, per germline. V shed 4 bases, J shed 4 bases, and the junction held 7 bases outside the gene matches. CDR3 size: 15 residues. The CDR3 sequence: CASSPQAGGRYEQYF. The CDR3 region has the DNA TGTGCCAGCAGCCCGCAAGCGGGAGGGAGGTACGAGCAGTACTTC.

The chain recombines TRBV28 with TRBJ1-6; D ambiguous. V shed 3 bases and J shed 8 bases, with 14 bases lying between them. The CDR3 sequence is 15 residues long. The germline V gene encodes CDR1 MDHEN and CDR2 SYDVKM. The DNA for the CDR3 is TGTGCCAGCAGTTTGGTTCGGGTTAGCTATTCACCCCTCCACTTT. Translating gives CASSLVRVSYSPLHF.

The rearrangement uses TRBV7-3 and TRBJ2-2; 9 bases align to TRBD1. The CDR3 has 15 residues. V dropped 2 bases and J dropped 7; count of bases not matched to a gene: 5. CDR1 and CDR2 from the germline V gene are SGHTA and FQGTGA. CDR3 in amino acids: CASSLSGQGIGELFF. The CDR3 region has the DNA TGTGCCAGCAGCTTATCGGGACAGGGTATCGGGGAGCTGTTTTTT.

The chain links TRBV6-5 to TRBJ2-2, with D possibly matching TRBD1 (6 bases). Germline V gives CDR1 MNHEY, CDR2 SVGAGI. This CDR3 contains 14 residues. V shed 5 bases and J shed 7 bases, with 14 bases lying between them. CDR3 in DNA: TGTGCCAGCAGTCGTTGGACAGTAGACGGGGAGCTGTTTTTT. Amino acid sequence: CASSRWTVDGELFF.

The V gene is TRBV7-6, the J gene TRBJ2-7, with D unclear. The V gene lost 5 bases and the J gene lost 2 bases, with 13 bases spanning the gap. Germline V lookup: CDR1 SGHVS, CDR2 FNYEAQ. The CDR3 is made up of 14 amino acids. This CDR3 reads CASSHPLRAYEQYF. The CDR3 DNA sequence: TGTGCCAGCAGCCATCCGCTCCGGGCCTACGAGCAGTACTTC.

This clone occurred once. This chain joins TRBV21-1 and TRBJ2-2. TRBV21-1 is tagged as a pseudogene. There are 21 residues in the CDR3. The DNA for the CDR3 is TGTGCCAGCAGCAAAGCGCACTGGGAGGGGGCGGAAGATTGGAACACCGGGGAGCTGTTTTTT. It translates to CASSKAHWEGAEDWNTGELFF.

The chain recombines TRBV7-3 with TRBJ2-6; unclear D gene. Looked up from germline, CDR1 is SGHTA and CDR2 is FQGTGA. Trimming took 5 bases from V and 12 from J, leaving 14 bases between them. This CDR3 spans 13 amino acids. CDR3 sequence (DNA): TGTGCCAGCAGCGTACGCTCGTTGGGCGTCCTGACTTTC. Its translation: CASSVRSLGVLTF.

The chain recombines TRBV28 with TRBJ2-7; D might be TRBD1 (5 bases). The CDR3 spans 16 residues. The V gene lost 2 bases and the J gene lost 2 bases, with 16 bases spanning the gap. Germline V CDR1 and CDR2: MDHEN, SYDVKM. CDR3 protein: CASSLHSQGTTYEQYF. The CDR3 region has the DNA TGTGCCAGCAGTTTACATTCCCAGGGAACGACCTACGAGCAGTACTTC.

The DNA of the CDR3 is TGCAGCGTTGAAGACCCCGCGACCTACGAGCAGTACTTC. Translating it yields CSVEDPATYEQYF. The chain recombines TRBV29-1 with TRBJ2-7; unclear D gene. The germline V gene has CDR1 SQVTM and CDR2 ANQGSEA. V lost 0 bases and J 2 bases, leaving 8 bases between the germline ends. This CDR3 is 13 amino acids long.

This clone was picked up one time. The chain couples TRBV3-1 (or the pseudogene TRBV3-2) to TRBJ2-3, with D unresolved. This CDR3 is 12 amino acids long. CDR1 and CDR2 (germline): LGHDT, YNNKEL (reference sequence). V lost 0 bases and J 6 bases, leaving 4 bases between the germline ends. The CDR3 coding sequence is TGTGCCAGCAGCCAAGACAGGGATACGCAGTATTTT. Its translation is CASSQDRDTQYF.

The DNA of the CDR3 is TGTGCCAGCAGCTTCCAACTAGCTTCCAATGAGCAGTTCTTC. Its protein product is CASSFQLASNEQFF. This chain uses TRBV7-9 with TRBJ2-1; weak D call: TRBD2 (6 bases). CDR1 is SEHNR, CDR2 FQNEAQ, per germline (reference sequence). CDR3 length equals 14 residues. Trimming stripped 3 bases from V and 6 bases from J, with 12 bases between.

V is TRBV18 and J is TRBJ2-5; D unresolved. This CDR3 comprises 14 residues. Germline CDR1 is KGHSH and CDR2 is LQKENI. Trimming pared 5 bases from V and 3 bases from J, leaving 13 bases between. The CDR3 DNA is TGTGCCAGCTCATTAGACCTTTGGGAAGAGACCCAGTACTTC. It specifies CASSLDLWEETQYF.

This clone has just one count. V gene TRBV18 combines with J gene TRBJ1-3; a weak D match, TRBD1 (6 bases). V lost 3 bases and J lost 0, with 12 bases in between. Germline V gives CDR1 KGHSH, CDR2 LQKENI. This CDR3 spans 16 amino acids. CDR3 nucleotide sequence: TGTGCCAGCTCACCCCGAAGGACAGACTCTGGAAACACCATATATTTT. It encodes CASSPRRTDSGNTIYF.

V and J are TRBV27 and TRBJ2-1, with 10 bases that match TRBD2. CDR3 length: 15 amino acids. V dropped 5 bases and J dropped 4; count of bases not matched to a gene: 5. Germline V gives CDR1 MNHEY, CDR2 SMNVEV (reference sequence). The CDR3 coding sequence is TGTGCCAGCAGTGTAACTAGCGGGACATACAATGAGCAGTTCTTC. Encoded protein: CASSVTSGTYNEQFF.

This sequence joins TRBV28 and TRBJ1-5, with D perhaps TRBD1 (6 bases). There are 15 residues in the CDR3. Trimming took off 2 bases at V and 5 bases at J, with 13 bases between the two ends. Germline-derived CDR1 and CDR2 are MDHEN and SYDVKM. The CDR3 nucleotides are TGTGCCAGCAGTTTAGTGGCAGGGGTCGATCAGCCCCAGCATTTT. Residues: CASSLVAGVDQPQHF.

As DNA, the CDR3 is TGCGCCAGCAGCCACCCTCCGGGACAGGGGTTCACCGGGGAGCTGTTTTTT. Its translation is CASSHPPGQGFTGELFF. The rearrangement joins TRBV4-3 to TRBJ2-2; 10 nucleotides agree with TRBD1. Germline loops: CDR1 LGHNA, CDR2 YSLEER. Losses at the gene ends were 3 bases for V and 4 bases for J; bases not matched to a gene: 8. The CDR3 has 17 amino acids.

This sequence joins TRBV24-1 and TRBJ2-6; 7 bases align to TRBD1. CDR3 length equals 18 residues. The V gene end was trimmed by 3 bases and the J gene end by 0 bases; junction bases not matched to a gene: 7. Germline V CDR1 and CDR2: KGHDR, SFDVKD. The CDR3: CATSDPRTGLSGANVLTF. The CDR3 DNA is TGTGCCACCAGTGATCCAAGGACAGGACTCTCTGGGGCCAACGTCCTGACTTTC.

This chain uses TRBV29-1 with TRBJ1-2, with 10 bases fitting TRBD1. V lost 7 bases to trimming and J lost 7 bases; unmatched junction nucleotides: 6. CDR3 size: 12 residues. The germline V gene encodes CDR1 SQVTM and CDR2 ANQGSEA. The CDR3 coding sequence is TGCAGCGCCGGAGGACAGGGGGGTGGCTACACCTTC. Translating it yields CSAGGQGGGYTF.

In regard to this clone: Other DNA sequences from this sample encode an identical CDR3 as well. The J gene is TRBJ1-1, the V gene TRBV28; D is perhaps TRBD1 (5 bases). Germline CDR1 MDHEN, CDR2 SYDVKM. CDR3 size: 14 residues. Trimming shortened V by 4 bases and J by 1 base, and 10 bases separated the two germline ends. The CDR3 DNA reads as TGTGCCAGCAGTTATAGGGGCGGGAACACTGAAGCTTTCTTT. It yields the protein CASSYRGGNTEAFF.

This clone was counted a single time. The rearrangement links TRBV6-5 to TRBJ2-1; TRBD2 is a possible D gene (6 bases). CDR1 MNHEY and CDR2 SVGAGI come from the germline V gene. V lost 6 bases, J lost 7 bases, and 19 bases lay in between. The CDR3 has 15 amino acids. The CDR3 DNA reads as TGTGCCAGCAGCAGGGATGGGGGGATCAGGAATGAGCAGTTCTTC. This translates into CASSRDGGIRNEQFF.

This clone was detected only once. The genes are TRBV6-6 and TRBJ2-4; D might be TRBD2 (6 bases). The CDR3 loop spans 16 amino acids. Trimming cost V 2 bases and J 7 bases, with 18 bases left between them. CDR1 MNHNY and CDR2 SVGAGI come from the germline V gene (reference sequence). CDR3 region: CASSYGTVEGRNIQYF. The CDR3 nucleotides are TGTGCCAGCAGTTACGGAACCGTGGAAGGGAGGAACATTCAGTACTTC.

The V gene is TRBV2, the J gene TRBJ1-6; TRBD1 aligns across 8 bases. Trimming cost V 6 bases and J 7 bases; bases outside gene matches: 5. CDR1 is SNHLY and CDR2 is FYNNEI in the germline V gene. CDR3 length equals 14 residues. The CDR3 nucleotides are TGTGCCAGCAGCAACGGACAGGGAAATTCACCCCTCCACTTT. This sequence encodes CASSNGQGNSPLHF.

The V call is TRBV27, the J call TRBJ1-4; D gene unclear. Trimming removed 5 bases from V and 0 bases from J, with 10 bases in between. Germline V gives CDR1 MNHEY, CDR2 SMNVEV (reference sequence). The CDR3 covers 15 residues. This CDR3 reads CASSPGPTTNEKLFF. CDR3 DNA: TGTGCCAGCAGTCCTGGGCCTACAACTAATGAAAAACTGTTTTTT.

The chain is built from TRBV6-2 or TRBV6-3 and TRBJ2-4; D is undetermined. The CDR3 covers 15 residues. Germline V lookup: CDR1 MNHEY, CDR2 SVGEGT. The ends were cut back, 4 bases at V and 0 bases at J, with 10 bases in the middle. CDR3 residues: CASSSPELAKNIQYF. DNA for the CDR3: TGTGCCAGCAGTTCGCCAGAACTAGCCAAAAACATTCAGTACTTC.

The chain uses TRBV11-2 and TRBJ2-1; D is possibly TRBD2 (6 bases). From germline, CDR1 is SGHAT and CDR2 FQNNGV. Between the trimmed V and J ends, which lost 4 bases and 5 bases, there was a span of 18 bases. The CDR3 runs to 16 residues. This CDR3 is CASSSTHRDFHNEQFF. For the CDR3, the DNA is TGTGCCAGCAGCTCAACCCACCGGGACTTTCACAATGAGCAGTTCTTC.

The V call is TRBV7-2, the J call TRBJ2-3; D is unresolved. The V gene lost 0 bases and the J gene lost 0 bases, with 4 bases spanning the gap. The CDR3 spans 14 residues. Germline CDR1 is SGHTA and CDR2 is FQGNSA. The DNA for the CDR3 is TGTGCCAGCAGCTTAGCGATAAGCACAGATACGCAGTATTTT. The encoded protein is CASSLAISTDTQYF.

The V and J genes are TRBV5-4 and TRBJ2-7, with TRBD2 matching 7 bases. Germline trimming cut 1 base from V and 3 bases from J; bases unmatched to any gene: 4. Germline V gene lookup returns CDR1 SGHNT and CDR2 YYREEE (reference sequence). This CDR3 spans 14 amino acids. The DNA of the CDR3 is TGTGCCAGCAGCTTGCCGGGAGGCGGCTACGAGCAGTACTTC. Translating gives CASSLPGGGYEQYF. Full variable domain (remainder filled in from reference TRBV5-4 and TRBJ2-7): ETGVTQSPTHLIKTRGQQVTLRCSSQSGHNTVSWYQQALGQGPQFIFQYYREEENGRGNFPPRFSGLQFPNYSSELNVNALELDDSALYLCASSLPGGGYEQYFGPGTRLTVT.